The 26 T cell receptor beta chains below were found in one sample sequenced in a study of blood T cells in healthy people across ages. A J-beta primer mix and a sample-barcoded 5' primer were used in a second PCR of about 6 to 12 cycles. TCRdb passed the 5' RACE reads through MiXCR, listing each CDR3 protein once. The data show about 1.6 million distinct CDR3 sequences, about 31% seen once. Sequencing was carried out using blood. The receptors shown here come from a young woman in good health.

V and J are TRBV2 and TRBJ2-3, with 7 bases lining up with TRBD2. The CDR3 has 15 residues. Unmatched junction bases numbered 9, after V lost 6 bases and J lost 3 bases. Germline loops: CDR1 SNHLY, CDR2 FYNNEI. The CDR3 sequence: CASSAKLAVTDTQYF. DNA of the CDR3: TGTGCCAGCAGCGCCAAGCTAGCGGTGACAGATACGCAGTATTTT.

The chain couples TRBV5-1 to TRBJ2-3; D assignment may be TRBD1 or TRBD2 (6 bases each). This CDR3 comprises 16 residues. Germline V gene lookup returns CDR1 SGHRS and CDR2 YFSETQ. V gave up 1 base and J gave up 0 bases, with 12 bases separating them. CDR3 sequence reads: CASSLQGGGSTDTQYF. The CDR3 bases are TGCGCCAGCAGCTTGCAAGGAGGGGGTAGCACAGATACGCAGTATTTT.

This chain joins TRBV18 and TRBJ2-7; TRBD1 agrees at 9 bases. Unmatched junction bases numbered 10, after V lost 8 bases and J lost 2 bases. This CDR3 region has 15 residues. CDR1 and CDR2 (germline): KGHSH, LQKENI. The CDR3 loop is CASRLQGALTYEQYF. The CDR3 coding sequence is TGTGCCAGCCGACTACAGGGGGCCCTGACCTACGAGCAGTACTTC.

The V and J genes are TRBV21-1 and TRBJ2-1; the table's D call, TRBD2, was not checked against the DNA. TRBV21-1 is shown as a pseudogene. The CDR3 loop spans 15 amino acids. CDR3 loop: CASLARTSDHNEQFF. The CDR3 nucleotides are TGTGCCAGCCTCGCGAGGACTAGCGATCACAATGAGCAGTTCTTC.

As DNA, the CDR3 is TGTGCCAGCAGCTCAACCGGGTGGGCGGGAGGAGGGAACTCCTACGAGCAGTACTTC. Translation gives CASSSTGWAGGGNSYEQYF. V gene TRBV5-6 combines with J gene TRBJ2-7, with 8 bases matching TRBD2. The germline V gene has CDR1 SGHDT and CDR2 YYEEEE. CDR3 length: 19 residues. Trimming cost V 3 bases and J 0 bases; bases outside gene matches: 17.

A note on this clonotype: Given a much more abundant clone one base away, this may be a read error. This chain uses TRBV20-1 with TRBJ1-2; perhaps TRBD1 as D (5 bases). V shed 4 bases and J shed 8 bases, with 26 bases lying between them. Germline loops: CDR1 DFQATT, CDR2 SNEGSKA (reference sequence). The CDR3 totals 16 residues. In DNA form, the CDR3 reads TGCAGTGCTAACCCCGGACGGGGGGTCGGACCGGGCGGCTACACCTTC. This codes for CSANPGRGVGPGGYTF.

This clonotype showed up just a few times. The rearrangement links TRBV3-1 to TRBJ2-1; weak D call: TRBD2 (6 bases). Trimming took 4 bases from V and 7 from J, leaving 20 bases between them. Germline V lookup: CDR1 LGHDT, CDR2 YNNKEL (reference sequence). This CDR3 is built from 16 residues. CDR3 protein: CASSPTGSGRRNEQFF. The CDR3 DNA sequence: TGTGCCAGCAGCCCCACGGGGAGTGGGAGGAGGAATGAGCAGTTCTTC.

This chain joins TRBV13 and TRBJ2-1, with D perhaps matching TRBD2 (6 bases). Looked up from germline, CDR1 is PRHDT and CDR2 is FYEKMQ (reference sequence). The CDR3 runs to 14 residues. Trimming removed 8 bases at V and 6 bases at J, with 17 bases between. CDR3 loop: CASDKASVGNEQFF. The CDR3 bases are TGTGCCAGCGACAAAGCTAGCGTCGGCAATGAGCAGTTCTTC.

This clonotype was counted a few times. This chain uses TRBV13 with TRBJ2-5; 11 positions agree with TRBD2. The V gene end was trimmed by 5 bases and the J gene end by 5 bases; junction bases not matched to a gene: 13. The CDR3 spans 17 residues. Germline CDR1 PRHDT, CDR2 FYEKMQ (reference sequence). This CDR3 reads CASSPSSTSGGRETQYF. DNA of the CDR3: TGTGCCAGCAGCCCTTCCTCTACTAGCGGGGGTCGGGAGACCCAGTACTTC.

This clonotype was detected only a few times. The chain links TRBV7-2 to TRBJ2-7; the D gene is possibly TRBD2 (6 bases). V gave up 7 bases and J gave up 0 bases, with 13 bases separating them. The CDR3 totals 14 residues. Germline CDR1 is SGHTA and CDR2 is FQGNSA. The CDR3 sequence: CASIPGLISYEQYF. Written as DNA, the CDR3 is TGTGCCAGCATCCCGGGACTTATCTCCTACGAGCAGTACTTC.

At least ten counts were recorded for this clonotype. The chain combines TRBV9 with TRBJ2-5; 10 bases line up with TRBD2. This CDR3 comprises 19 residues. Looked up from germline, CDR1 is SGDLS and CDR2 is YYNGEE. V was clipped by 0 bases and J by 3 bases; unmatched bases: 14. CDR3 nucleotide sequence: TGTGCCAGCAGCGTAGGTCCCCTAGCGGGGGTCCAACCCAAAGAGACCCAGTACTTC. It translates to CASSVGPLAGVQPKETQYF.

The chain has TRBV6-1 and TRBJ2-3; D is undetermined. The germline V and J ends were trimmed by 8 bases and 6 bases, with 12 bases remaining between them. Germline lookup yields CDR1 MNHNS and CDR2 SASEGT. This CDR3 has 12 residues. CDR3 region: CASRGASDTQYF. The CDR3 nucleotides are TGTGCCAGCCGTGGAGCCTCCGATACGCAGTATTTT.

There are many counts of this clonotype. V is TRBV11-2 and J is TRBJ2-7; the match to TRBD2 covers 10 bases. The CDR3 covers 15 residues. Germline CDR1 and CDR2: SGHAT and FQNNGV. Trimming took 4 bases from V and 2 from J; bases not matched to a gene: 5. The CDR3 region is CASSSLAGRAYEQYF. The CDR3 DNA is TGTGCCAGCAGCTCACTAGCGGGGCGCGCCTACGAGCAGTACTTC.

On this clonotype itself: The junction departs from the called germline gene at one end, perhaps through a read error. The J gene is TRBJ2-4, the V gene TRBV29-1; D may be TRBD2 (6 bases). This CDR3 is 15 amino acids long. Germline CDR1 reads SQVTM; CDR2 reads ANQGSEA. CDR3 region: CSVGTIVSAKNTQYF. CDR3 in DNA: TGCAGCGTTGGGACTATCGTTTCAGCCAAAAACACTCAGTACTTC.

The DNA for the CDR3 is TGTGCCAGCAGTTTGGACAGCCTTATCGGGGAGCTGTTTTTT. Protein product: CASSLDSLIGELFF. The chain recombines TRBV27 with TRBJ2-2; TRBD1 might be the D (6 bases). The CDR3 runs 14 residues. In germline, CDR1 is MNHEY, CDR2 SMNVEV (reference sequence). V was cut by 3 bases and J by 7 bases, with 12 bases left in between.

CDR3 amino acids: CALFPGSWDTEAFF. The CDR3 nucleotides are TGTGCCTTATTTCCAGGGAGTTGGGACACTGAAGCTTTCTTT. The V call is TRBV30, the J call TRBJ1-1, with D maybe TRBD1 (5 bases). CDR3 size: 14 residues. Trimming stripped 7 bases from V and 3 bases from J, with 18 bases between. The germline V gene encodes CDR1 GTSNPN and CDR2 SVGIG (reference sequence).

V gene TRBV6-2 or TRBV6-3 combines with J gene TRBJ2-1; 9 nucleotides match TRBD2. The CDR3 has 16 amino acids. V dropped 7 bases and J dropped 1; count of bases not matched to a gene: 8. Germline V CDR1 and CDR2: MNHEY, SVGEGT. The DNA of the CDR3 is TGTGCCAGCATCCTTAGCGGGAGTGGGTCCTACAATGAGCAGTTCTTC. Translated: CASILSGSGSYNEQFF.

This clonotype was seen more than once but under ten times. The J gene is TRBJ2-1, the V gene TRBV20-1; 10 nucleotides line up with TRBD2. Per germline, CDR1 DFQATT and CDR2 SNEGSKA (reference sequence). V was clipped by 1 base and J by 3 bases; unmatched bases: 12. The CDR3 has 18 amino acids. CDR3 sequence: CSARGWLAGERDYNEQFF. The CDR3 DNA reads TGCAGTGCTAGAGGGTGGCTAGCGGGAGAGAGGGACTACAATGAGCAGTTCTTC.

This clonotype has just a few counts. This rearrangement joins TRBV27 to TRBJ1-1; TRBD1 might be the D (5 bases). This CDR3 has 14 amino acids. Germline CDR1 is MNHEY and CDR2 is SMNVEV (reference sequence). The V and J ends lost 5 bases and 4 bases respectively, with 14 bases between them. The DNA for the CDR3 is TGTGCCAGCAGTGCGACGGTCGGGGGCACTGAAGCTTTCTTT. Translated, it gives CASSATVGGTEAFF.

The chain has TRBV5-1 and TRBJ2-3; 9 bases line up with TRBD2. The CDR3 loop spans 17 amino acids. Per germline, CDR1 SGHRS and CDR2 YFSETQ. V shed 0 bases, J shed 6 bases, and the junction held 11 bases outside the gene matches. The CDR3 DNA is TGCGCCAGCAGCTTGGATGGATTAGCGGGAGAGGTGGATACGCAGTATTTT. It yields the protein CASSLDGLAGEVDTQYF.

This clonotype was counted only a few times. This chain links TRBV20-1 with TRBJ2-1; 8 bases map to TRBD1. From germline, CDR1 is DFQATT and CDR2 SNEGSKA (reference sequence). After removal of 5 bases from V and 2 bases from J, the junction contained 8 bases not matched to a gene. The CDR3 runs 15 residues. CDR3 loop: CSAAVGQGPYNEQFF. The DNA for the CDR3 is TGCAGTGCTGCGGTCGGACAGGGCCCCTACAATGAGCAGTTCTTC.

The V call is TRBV14, the J call TRBJ2-2; D is undetermined. This CDR3 contains 14 residues. CDR1 SGHDN and CDR2 FVKESK come from the germline V gene. With 4 bases removed from V and 2 bases from J, the gap between germline ends came to 8 bases. In DNA, the CDR3 is TGTGCCAGCAGCCCCTACGGCAACACCGGGGAGCTGTTTTTT. This sequence encodes CASSPYGNTGELFF. Full variable domain (outside the CDR3, taken from reference TRBV14 and TRBJ2-2): EAGVTQFPSHSVIEKGQTVTLRCDPISGHDNLYWYRRVMGKEIKFLLHFVKESKQDESGMPNNRFLAERTGGTYSTLKVQPAELEDSGVYFCASSPYGNTGELFFGEGSRLTVL.

This rearrangement joins TRBV6-2 or TRBV6-3 to TRBJ1-1; D is ambiguous. CDR1 MNHEY and CDR2 SVGEGT come from the germline V gene. This CDR3 contains 13 residues. Trimming left V 2 bases short and J 7 bases short, with 11 bases between. CDR3 sequence reads: CASSYVRHLEAFF. The CDR3 DNA reads as TGTGCCAGCAGTTACGTGAGGCACCTTGAAGCTTTCTTT.

This clonotype appeared a few times. This rearrangement joins TRBV3-1 to TRBJ2-3; tentative D call: TRBD2 (6 bases). CDR3 length equals 15 residues. V was trimmed by 4 bases and J by 5 bases, leaving 16 bases between them. CDR1 and CDR2 from the germline V gene are LGHDT and YNNKEL (reference sequence). CDR3 DNA sequence: TGTGCCAGCAGCCGTAGCGGTAGGAGGGTAGATACGCAGTATTTT. Protein sequence: CASSRSGRRVDTQYF.

The sample holds many counts of this clonotype. The V gene is TRBV10-3, the J gene TRBJ2-7, with TRBD2 matching 9 bases. CDR3 length: 15 amino acids. In germline, CDR1 is ENHRY, CDR2 SYGVKD. V was clipped by 4 bases and J by 7 bases; unmatched bases: 11. As DNA, the CDR3 is TGTGCCATCAGTGTCGCTAGCGGGACCCTAGGGGAGCAGTACTTC. Residues: CAISVASGTLGEQYF.

The chain joins TRBV2 to TRBJ2-4; the match to TRBD1 covers 8 bases. The CDR3 loop spans 14 amino acids. Germline V lookup: CDR1 SNHLY, CDR2 FYNNEI. J gave up 5 bases and V 7 bases, and 7 bases lay outside the gene matches. As DNA, the CDR3 is TGTGCCAGCAACCGGGACAGGAGGGAAAACATTCAGTACTTC. Amino acid sequence: CASNRDRRENIQYF. The full variable domain, in which reference TRBV2 and TRBJ2-4 provide the parts outside the CDR3, is EPEVTQTPSHQVTQMGQEVILRCVPISNHLYFYWYRQILGQKVEFLVSFYNNEISEKSEIFDDQFSVERPDGSNFTLKIRSTKLEDSAMYFCASNRDRRENIQYFGAGTRLSVL.